This T cell receptor (beta chain) emerged from a study of radiotherapy plus CTLA-4 blockade in lung cancer. Study details: Objective responses emerged in 15% to 20% of patients, and around 31% attained disease control. Study-level findings and limits: Clones derived from tumor TCRs expanded in blood after radiotherapy plus ipilimumab.

Libraries were prepared by immunoSEQ multiplex PCR; TCRdb keeps only in-frame clonotypes and omits some of them. The sample consists of roughly 54,000 clones, 79% of them appearing once. About this clone itself: The antigen remains undetermined.

The clonotype comes from a human donor with non-small cell lung cancer who had a partial response to radiotherapy plus ipilimumab. The starting material was peripheral blood, obtained from a patient treated with radiotherapy plus ipilimumab.

The CDR3 nucleotides are TGTGCCAGTAGTATAGCAGGGGGCCAGGCCCACTCCTACGAGCAGTACTTC. Translated, it gives CASSIAGGQAHSYEQYF. The chain links TRBV19 to TRBJ2-7; 8 positions agree with TRBD1. V shed 1 base, J shed 0 bases, and the junction held 8 bases outside the gene matches. The CDR3 is 17 residues long. Germline loops: CDR1 LNHDA, CDR2 SQIVND (reference sequence).